These T cell receptor beta chains were read from a single sample in a study of cytomegalovirus exposure and HLA in healthy donors. Sequencing used immunoSEQ multiplex PCR; TCRdb keeps in-frame clones, though not all of them. The sample includes 100,000 to 150,000 clones, approximately 94% of them seen just once. Sequencing was performed on PBMCs. The receptors were gathered from a man aged 18 to 35 in good health and CMV-seronegative. The CDR3 runs from the conserved cysteine through the conserved F or W. A D gene is named only where the DNA matches it firmly. The size of a clone is reported for some rows only, either as once, few or many, or as a class for expanded clones.

cdr3_nt: TGCGCCAGCAGCTTGCGGGTGACAGGGGGAACGAACACTGAAGCTTTCTTT; cdr3_aa: CASSLRVTGGTNTEAFF; v_call: TRBV5-1; j_call: TRBJ1-1; clone_size: .; d_call: TRBD1; cdr3_length: 17
cdr3_nt: TGTGCCAGCAGCCCAGGGGGACAGAACACTGAAGCTTTCTTT; cdr3_aa: CASSPGGQNTEAFF; v_call: TRBV11-2; j_call: TRBJ1-1; clone_size: .; d_call: TRBD1; cdr3_length: 14
cdr3_nt: TGCAGCGTAAGAGGGAACACTGAAGCTTTCTTT; cdr3_aa: CSVRGNTEAFF; v_call: TRBV29-1; j_call: TRBJ1-1; clone_size: .; d_call: .; cdr3_length: 11
cdr3_nt: TGTGCCAGCTCACTAAGACAGGACCCTCTTTCGACGGGCTACACCTTC; cdr3_aa: CASSLRQDPLSTGYTF; v_call: TRBV18; j_call: TRBJ1-2; clone_size: .; d_call: .; cdr3_length: 16
cdr3_nt: TGTGCCACCCGGGCCGGGACTAGCGGATACAATGAGCAGTTCTTC; cdr3_aa: CATRAGTSGYNEQFF; v_call: TRBV11-1; j_call: TRBJ2-1; clone_size: .; d_call: TRBD2; cdr3_length: 15
cdr3_nt: TGCAGCGTTCCAGTCAGTGAAAAACTGTTTTTT; cdr3_aa: CSVPVSEKLFF; v_call: TRBV29-1; j_call: TRBJ1-4; clone_size: .; d_call: .; cdr3_length: 11
cdr3_nt: TGTGCCACCGACAGGGGGCAGGGTGAGCAGTTCTTC; cdr3_aa: CATDRGQGEQFF; v_call: TRBV7-2; j_call: TRBJ2-1; clone_size: .; d_call: TRBD1; cdr3_length: 12
cdr3_nt: TGTGCCAGCAATCCGGCGGGAGCGTTCAATGAGCAGTTCTTC; cdr3_aa: CASNPAGAFNEQFF; v_call: TRBV9; j_call: TRBJ2-1; clone_size: .; d_call: TRBD2; cdr3_length: 14
cdr3_nt: TGTGCCAGCACCATGCGAGCGGGAGGGCCCGAAGAGCAGTACTTC; cdr3_aa: CASTMRAGGPEEQYF; v_call: TRBV27; j_call: TRBJ2-7; clone_size: .; d_call: TRBD2; cdr3_length: 15
cdr3_nt: TGTGCCAGCAGTTTATATCAGGGGGCAGGCGAGCAGTACTTC; cdr3_aa: CASSLYQGAGEQYF; v_call: TRBV28; j_call: TRBJ2-7; clone_size: .; d_call: TRBD1; cdr3_length: 14
cdr3_nt: TGTGCCAGCAGCCTCTCTAGCGGCCAAGAGACCCAGTACTTC; cdr3_aa: CASSLSSGQETQYF; v_call: TRBV7-6; j_call: TRBJ2-5; clone_size: once; d_call: TRBD2; cdr3_length: 14